The 20 T cell receptor beta chains reported below all come from one sample, sequenced in a study of T cells after yellow fever vaccination. TCRdb re-called the 5' RACE reads through MiXCR, storing one row per CDR3 protein. The table lists about 150,000 distinct CDR3 sequences, about 6.2% of them singletons. The sequencing used CD4+ T cells sorted from PBMCs, collected 10 days after the yellow fever booster vaccination. The receptors come from a man in his thirties or forties who received the YFV17D yellow fever vaccine.

This clonotype was seen ten or more times. At one end the junction does not follow the germline gene, possibly because of a read error. The chain couples TRBV27 to TRBJ2-7; 7 nucleotides line up with TRBD2. The CDR3 is 14 residues long. Per the germline V gene, CDR1 is MNHEY and CDR2 is SMNVEV (reference sequence). CDR3 region: CASRGRAALGEQHF. The CDR3 DNA sequence: TGTGCCAGCAGAGGGAGGGCGGCTCTGGGCGAGCAGCACTTC.

With regard to this clonotype: A much larger clone sits a single nucleotide away, making a read error possible. V and J are TRBV20-1 and TRBJ2-3; the D call may be TRBD1 or TRBD2 (5 bases each). Germline values: CDR1 DFQATT, CDR2 SNEGSKA (reference sequence). There are 16 residues in the CDR3. The V and J ends lost 0 bases and 2 bases respectively, with 15 bases between them. CDR3 sequence: CSARDFGARSTDTQYF. The CDR3 DNA sequence: TGCAGTGCTAGAGATTTCGGGGCCCGATCCACAGATACGCAGTATTTT.

This clonotype was counted only a few times. V and J are TRBV7-2 and TRBJ2-3; D unclear. Looked up from germline, CDR1 is SGHTA and CDR2 is FQGNSA. The length of the CDR3 is 15 residues. V was shortened by 5 bases and J by 1 base, with 13 bases between the two germline ends. The CDR3 DNA sequence: TGTGCCAGCAGCCTCCTCCCAGGTCGCACAGATACGCAGTATTTT. The encoded protein is CASSLLPGRTDTQYF.

The V and J genes are TRBV4-3 and TRBJ1-1; D perhaps matches TRBD1 (5 bases). Deletions cut 0 bases from V and 5 bases from J, with 13 bases between. Germline CDR1 is LGHNA and CDR2 is YSLEER. This CDR3 comprises 15 residues. In DNA, the CDR3 is TGCGCCAGCAGCCAAGATTCTAGGGACCTGACTGAAGCTTTCTTT. Translating it yields CASSQDSRDLTEAFF.

This clonotype was seen many times. V and J are TRBV12-3 or TRBV12-4 and TRBJ2-5; a weak D match, TRBD2 (5 bases). The CDR3 totals 15 residues. V lost 3 bases to trimming and J lost 2 bases, with 13 bases between them. The CDR3 DNA reads TGTGCCAGCAGTTTCCGGGGAAGGCAGCAAGAGACCCAGTACTTC. Residues: CASSFRGRQQETQYF.

The sample holds a few counts of this clonotype. The chain combines TRBV28 with TRBJ2-1; D might be TRBD2 (9 bases). The length of the CDR3 is 16 residues. Trimming stripped 7 bases from V and 7 bases from J, with 23 bases between. CDR1 and CDR2 from the germline V gene are MDHEN and SYDVKM. This CDR3 is CASITGGLAGKNEQFF. CDR3 nucleotide sequence: TGTGCCAGCATTACAGGGGGTCTAGCGGGAAAAAATGAGCAGTTCTTC.

This clonotype showed up many times. DNA for the CDR3: TGTGCCAGTAGTATCGGACCGTCAACGCGAGATACGCAGTATTTT. Amino acids: CASSIGPSTRDTQYF. The chain has TRBV19 and TRBJ2-3, with D unresolved. Deletions cut 3 bases from V and 5 bases from J, with 15 bases between. The CDR3 spans 15 residues. Germline lookup yields CDR1 LNHDA and CDR2 SQIVND (reference sequence). Drawing the rest from reference TRBV19 and TRBJ2-3, the complete variable domain is DGGITQSPKYLFRKEGQNVTLSCEQNLNHDAMYWYRQDPGQGLRLIYYSQIVNDFQKGDIAEGYSVSREKKESFPLTVTSAQKNPTAFYLCASSIGPSTRDTQYFGPGTRLTVL.

In this sample, this clonotype turned up many times. The chain uses TRBV9 and TRBJ2-5; D might be TRBD1 (5 bases). The ends were cut back, 0 bases at V and 3 bases at J, with 12 bases in the middle. The CDR3 runs 15 residues. The germline CDR1 and CDR2 sequences are SGDLS and YYNGEE. DNA of the CDR3: TGTGCCAGCAGCGTAGGAATACAGGCGGAAGAGACCCAGTACTTC. The encoded protein is CASSVGIQAEETQYF.

In this sample, this clonotype turned up many times. The rearrangement joins TRBV19 to TRBJ2-1; 12 bases agree with TRBD2. J lost 0 bases, V lost 6 bases, and 3 bases had no gene match. The CDR3 is 16 amino acids. The germline gives CDR1 LNHDA, CDR2 SQIVND (reference sequence). CDR3 sequence reads: CASRRTSGTSYNEQFF. The CDR3 DNA follows: TGTGCCAGTAGAAGGACTAGCGGGACCTCCTACAATGAGCAGTTCTTC.

In the case of this clonotype: A much larger clone is a single base away; this may be a read error. This chain uses TRBV28 with TRBJ2-1; D gene unclear. Germline V gives CDR1 MDHEN, CDR2 SYDVKM. This CDR3 is built from 15 residues. In DNA, the CDR3 is TGTGCCAGCAGTTTAGAAGGATACTCCCACAATGAGCAGTTCTTC. Amino acids: CASSLEGYSHNEQFF.

The genes are TRBV9 and TRBJ1-6; maybe TRBD1 (5 bases). V lost 4 bases and J lost 8, with 16 bases in between. The CDR3 is 15 residues long. Per the germline V gene, CDR1 is SGDLS and CDR2 is YYNGEE. The CDR3 bases are TGTGCCAGCAGCAGTCGCCAGGGTCCGGATTCACCCCTCCACTTT. This encodes CASSSRQGPDSPLHF. The entire variable domain, with the rest obtained from reference TRBV9 and TRBJ1-6, is as follows: DSGVTQTPKHLITATGQRVTLRCSPRSGDLSVYWYQQSLDQGLQFLIQYYNGEERAKGNILERFSAQQFPDLHSELNLSSLELGDSALYFCASSSRQGPDSPLHFGNGTRLTVT.

This clonotype was seen many times. This chain joins TRBV5-1 and TRBJ2-5; D is uncertain. Trimming removed 0 bases at V and 4 bases at J, with 16 bases between. This CDR3 comprises 16 residues. The germline V gene encodes CDR1 SGHRS and CDR2 YFSETQ. CDR3 sequence: CASSLATIERGETQYF. CDR3 nucleotide sequence: TGCGCCAGCAGCTTGGCCACGATAGAAAGAGGAGAGACCCAGTACTTC.

This clonotype was detected many times. The V and J genes are TRBV7-9 and TRBJ2-1; D remains ambiguous. The CDR3 totals 13 residues. The germline gives CDR1 SEHNR, CDR2 FQNEAQ (reference sequence). Trimming left V 5 bases short and J 7 bases short, with 12 bases between. CDR3 residues: CASSPKTENEQFF. In DNA form, the CDR3 reads TGTGCCAGCAGCCCTAAAACTGAGAATGAGCAGTTCTTC. Drawing the rest from reference TRBV7-9 and TRBJ2-1, the complete variable domain is DTGVSQNPRHKITKRGQNVTFRCDPISEHNRLYWYRQTLGQGPEFLTYFQNEAQLEKSRLLSDRFSAERPKGSFSTLEIQRTEQGDSAMYLCASSPKTENEQFFGPGTRLTVL.

This clonotype was picked up many times. The chain couples TRBV6-2 or TRBV6-3 to TRBJ2-3; 7 bases line up with TRBD2. This CDR3 has 14 amino acids. CDR1 MNHEY and CDR2 SVGEGT come from the germline V gene. J lost 3 bases, V lost 0 bases, and 0 bases had no gene match. The CDR3 loop reads CASSYSGRTDTQYF. The CDR3 nucleotides are TGTGCCAGCAGTTACTCCGGGAGGACAGATACGCAGTATTTT.

V usage is TRBV7-8 and J usage is TRBJ2-4; 12 bases are shared with TRBD2. The junction had 3 bases not matched to a gene; V was cut back by 1 base and J by 5 bases. Germline assignment: CDR1 SGHVS and CDR2 FQNEAQ. This CDR3 has 16 amino acids. The CDR3: CASSLEASGRENIQYF. The CDR3 DNA reads as TGTGCCAGCAGCTTAGAGGCTAGCGGGAGGGAAAACATTCAGTACTTC.

This clonotype was counted at least ten times. The chain employs TRBV5-6 and TRBJ2-1, with 9 nucleotides matching TRBD2. Looked up from germline, CDR1 is SGHDT and CDR2 is YYEEEE. V dropped 4 bases and J dropped 8; count of bases not matched to a gene: 10. CDR3 length: 15 amino acids. The CDR3 loop is CASSPAQREADEQFF. The CDR3 region has the DNA TGTGCCAGCAGCCCGGCCCAGCGGGAGGCAGATGAGCAGTTCTTC.

Only a few counts were recorded for this clonotype. V gene TRBV9 combines with J gene TRBJ2-5, with D perhaps matching TRBD1 (6 bases). Between the trimmed V and J ends, which lost 0 bases and 4 bases, there was a span of 13 bases. The CDR3 runs to 15 residues. Germline V gene sequence: CDR1 SGDLS, CDR2 YYNGEE. The CDR3 reads CASSVGREGGETQYF. CDR3 sequence (DNA): TGTGCCAGCAGCGTAGGTAGGGAAGGGGGAGAGACCCAGTACTTC.

V usage is TRBV27 and J usage is TRBJ2-1; a possible D gene is TRBD1 (5 bases). Trimming took 0 bases from V and 4 from J, leaving 7 bases between them. Germline CDR1 and CDR2: MNHEY and SMNVEV (reference sequence). CDR3 length: 14 residues. The CDR3 DNA reads as TGTGCCAGCAGTTTATCGGACACTTACAATGAGCAGTTCTTC. Translated, it gives CASSLSDTYNEQFF.

This clonotype was detected ten times or more. The chain couples TRBV7-9 to TRBJ1-4; TRBD1 matches at 7 bases. The CDR3 is made up of 15 amino acids. Looked up from germline, CDR1 is SEHNR and CDR2 is FQNEAQ (reference sequence). V lost 4 bases, J lost 4 bases, and 6 bases stayed unmatched. The CDR3 region has the DNA TGTGCCAGCAGCTCACCGGGACAGAGTAATGAAAAACTGTTTTTT. Amino acid sequence: CASSSPGQSNEKLFF.

This clonotype was picked up many times. The chain uses TRBV7-2 and TRBJ1-5, with TRBD1 matching 7 bases. The CDR3 runs to 14 residues. Per the germline V gene, CDR1 is SGHTA and CDR2 is FQGNSA. V lost 0 bases and J lost 6; bases outside the gene matches: 2. The CDR3 spells CASSLATGTQPQHF. As DNA, the CDR3 is TGTGCCAGCAGCTTAGCGACAGGGACTCAGCCCCAGCATTTT.